Listed here is a single T cell receptor beta chain. As yet, its antigen is unknown. These data originate in a study of graft-versus-host responses after intestinal transplantation. Trimming removed 6 bases from V and 4 bases from J, with 21 bases in between. CDR1 MNHNS and CDR2 SASEGT come from the germline V gene. The CDR3 loop spans 17 amino acids. Clones were read by immunoSEQ multiplex PCR, and TCRdb kept only the in-frame ones, dropping some. This table holds 95,000 to 110,000 clones, roughly nine tenths found once. The rearrangement links TRBV6-1 to TRBJ2-2; D may correspond to TRBD1 or TRBD2 (6 bases each). This TCR derives from a human donor who received an intestinal transplant. The input for sequencing was unstimulated CD4+ T cells sorted from spleen or lymph node cells, taken before intestinal transplant. Written as DNA, the CDR3 is TGTGCCAGCAGCGAATGGGGGCGGGGTAGTGCCACCGGGGAGCTGTTTTTT. This encodes CASSEWGRGSATGELFF.